The 26 T cell receptor beta chains below were found in one sample sequenced in a study of T cell clonotyping in hematopoietic cell transplantation. Sequencing used immunoSEQ multiplex PCR; TCRdb keeps in-frame clones, though not all of them. The sample holds thousands of clones; around a quarter are singletons and the top ten take roughly 13%. Source: peripheral blood mononuclear cells, taken 180 days after allogeneic stem cell transplant. The receptors were sampled from a male patient aged 35-50 years who had an allogeneic stem cell transplant from an unrelated donor, so the T cells may come from the graft donor. Some clones in this sample may be carry-over from other donors' samples.

This clone was seen only a few times. The chain links TRBV7-8 to TRBJ1-4; D unclear. Per the germline V gene, CDR1 is SGHVS and CDR2 is FQNEAQ. The CDR3 covers 18 residues. V lost 5 bases and J 6 bases, leaving 25 bases between the germline ends. In DNA, the CDR3 is TGTGCCAGCAGCCTCGTTCCTCCAAGATCAAGAATACATGAAAAACTGTTTTTT. It translates to CASSLVPPRSRIHEKLFF.

The gene calls are TRBV6-1 and TRBJ1-2; D gene ambiguous. This CDR3 is 11 amino acids long. CDR1 MNHNS and CDR2 SASEGT come from the germline V gene. V was shortened by 6 bases and J by 6 bases, with 8 bases between the two germline ends. In nucleotides, the CDR3 is TGTGCCAGCAGCTCCTTCGATGGCTACACCTTC. Translating gives CASSSFDGYTF.

This rearrangement joins TRBV6-5 to TRBJ2-6; D tentatively fits TRBD1 or TRBD2 (5 bases each). CDR1 is MNHEY and CDR2 is SVGAGI in the germline V gene. CDR3 length: 15 residues. V was trimmed by 3 bases and J by 4 bases, leaving 10 bases between them. The CDR3 here is CASSYSGTGANVLTF. The CDR3 DNA follows: TGTGCCAGCAGTTATTCAGGGACCGGGGCCAACGTCCTGACTTTC.

The chain carries TRBV30 and TRBJ1-2, with D uncertain. V was clipped by 5 bases and J by 4 bases, with 17 bases between them. The CDR3 contains 14 residues. CDR1 is GTSNPN and CDR2 is SVGIG in the germline V gene (reference sequence). The CDR3 DNA is TGTGCCTGGTCTCGGTCAGGACGCCTCTATGGCTACACCTTC. Translated: CAWSRSGRLYGYTF.

This clone occurred once. The genes are TRBV5-6 and TRBJ1-1; D is unclear. Germline V gives CDR1 SGHDT, CDR2 YYEEEE. Between the trimmed V and J ends, which lost 4 bases and 1 base, there was a span of 11 bases. This CDR3 has 14 residues. The CDR3, as DNA: TGTGCCAGCAGCCCTAGTTCAGCGAACACTGAAGCTTTCTTT. It encodes CASSPSSANTEAFF.

A single count supports this clone. V is TRBV30 and J is TRBJ1-3; the D is unclear. Trimming took off 3 bases at V and 3 bases at J, with 12 bases between the two ends. Germline V gives CDR1 GTSNPN, CDR2 SVGIG (reference sequence). The CDR3 has 14 amino acids. The CDR3 bases are TGTGCCTGGAGCCCGGGAAGCTTTGGAAACACCATATATTTT. It is translated as CAWSPGSFGNTIYF.

V usage is TRBV30 and J usage is TRBJ1-5; D gene ambiguous. Germline V gene data show CDR1 as GTSNPN and CDR2 as SVGIG (reference sequence). V was clipped by 5 bases and J by 4 bases, with 12 bases between them. The CDR3 is 13 amino acids. The CDR3 DNA reads TGTGCCTGGGATAGGCAGAATAATCAGCCCCAGCATTTT. The encoded protein is CAWDRQNNQPQHF.

The chain joins TRBV28 to TRBJ1-3; D not resolved. CDR3 length: 14 residues. V shed 7 bases and J shed 4 bases, with 14 bases lying between them. Germline V gene data show CDR1 as MDHEN and CDR2 as SYDVKM. The CDR3 coding sequence is TGTGCCAGCAAAGGTTCCAGAAGGGGAAACACCATATATTTT. Its protein is CASKGSRRGNTIYF.

V usage is TRBV30 and J usage is TRBJ2-7; 11 bases are a match to TRBD1. The CDR3 spans 14 residues. Germline V CDR1 and CDR2: GTSNPN, SVGIG (reference sequence). J gave up 7 bases and V 2 bases, and 7 bases lay outside the gene matches. The DNA for the CDR3 is TGTGCCTGGAGTCCCGGACAGGGGGCCCAGGAGCAGTACTTC. Protein product: CAWSPGQGAQEQYF.

V and J are TRBV29-1 and TRBJ1-4, with 7 positions matching TRBD1. CDR1 and CDR2 from the germline V gene are SQVTM and ANQGSEA. The CDR3 totals 12 residues. With V trimmed by 7 bases and J by 5 bases, 4 bases remained unmatched. CDR3 residues: CSALTGNEKLFF. CDR3 bases: TGCAGCGCCCTGACAGGGAATGAAAAACTGTTTTTT.

This clone has a handful of counts. This chain links TRBV4-2 with TRBJ1-3; D unclear. Germline lookup yields CDR1 LGHNA and CDR2 YNFKEQ. CDR3 size: 15 residues. The V and J ends lost 4 bases and 3 bases respectively, with 13 bases between them. CDR3 sequence (DNA): TGTGCCAGCAGCCCAAGTACACATATTGGAAACACCATATATTTT. This sequence encodes CASSPSTHIGNTIYF.

This clone was picked up a small number of times. This chain links TRBV2 with TRBJ1-2; D ambiguous. The CDR3 is 14 residues long. Germline loops: CDR1 SNHLY, CDR2 FYNNEI. V dropped 4 bases and J dropped 6 bases, with 15 bases sitting between them. CDR3 protein: CASSGWARRHGYTF. The CDR3 bases are TGTGCCAGCAGTGGATGGGCTCGACGGCATGGCTACACCTTC.

The chain is built from TRBV30 and TRBJ1-1, with unresolved D. The CDR3 covers 11 residues. Trimming took off 8 bases at V and 6 bases at J, with 13 bases between the two ends. Germline V CDR1 and CDR2: GTSNPN, SVGIG (reference sequence). In DNA, the CDR3 is TGTGCCCTTACGGGTATTGCTGAAGCTTTCTTT. As protein: CALTGIAEAFF.

This clone has a handful of counts. This chain uses TRBV16 with TRBJ1-2; no clear D. V gave up 0 bases and J gave up 6 bases, with 2 bases separating them. Germline values: CDR1 KGHSY, CDR2 FQNENV. The CDR3 runs to 11 residues. The CDR3 loop reads CASSQSHGYTF. As DNA, the CDR3 is TGTGCCAGCAGCCAATCCCATGGCTACACCTTC.

This clone counts as medium-sized. The chain has TRBV28 and TRBJ2-7, with TRBD2 as a possible D gene (6 bases). The CDR3 runs 16 residues. From germline, CDR1 is MDHEN and CDR2 SYDVKM. V was cut by 5 bases and J by 4 bases, with 21 bases left in between. The CDR3 region is CASSPGLGLARYEQYF. CDR3 in DNA: TGTGCCAGCAGTCCAGGACTCGGGCTAGCGCGATACGAGCAGTACTTC.

Only a few counts were recorded for this clone. This chain connects TRBV7-9 to TRBJ2-7; TRBD1 matches 9 bases. The CDR3 contains 14 residues. The germline CDR1 and CDR2 sequences are SEHNR and FQNEAQ (reference sequence). V shed 5 bases, J shed 4 bases, and the junction held 6 bases outside the gene matches. CDR3 nucleotides: TGTGCCAGCAGCCTCCGGGACAGGGTTTACGAGCAGTACTTC. As protein: CASSLRDRVYEQYF. Based on the CDR3 plus reference TRBV7-9 and TRBJ2-7, the full variable domain is DTGVSQNPRHKITKRGQNVTFRCDPISEHNRLYWYRQTLGQGPEFLTYFQNEAQLEKSRLLSDRFSAERPKGSFSTLEIQRTEQGDSAMYLCASSLRDRVYEQYFGPGTRLTVT.

The V gene is TRBV30, the J gene TRBJ1-1; D remains unclear. Germline V gene data show CDR1 as GTSNPN and CDR2 as SVGIG (reference sequence). V lost 4 bases to trimming and J lost 7 bases, with 10 bases between them. The CDR3 loop spans 11 amino acids. The CDR3 coding sequence is TGTGCCTGGAATCGGGTATATGAAGCTTTCTTT. It is translated as CAWNRVYEAFF.

The rearrangement uses TRBV30 and TRBJ1-5; D not resolved. The V gene's germline CDR1 is GTSNPN and CDR2 SVGIG (reference sequence). The CDR3 contains 13 residues. The V end lost 2 bases, the J end lost 3 bases, and 8 bases lay between the germline ends. CDR3 bases: TGTGCCTGGAGTCTTGCGGTCAATCAGCCCCAGCATTTT. Translated, it gives CAWSLAVNQPQHF.

This chain uses TRBV5-4 with TRBJ2-5; D uncertain. CDR1 and CDR2 from the germline V gene are SGHNT and YYREEE (reference sequence). Trimming took 0 bases from V and 5 from J, leaving 11 bases between them. The CDR3 consists of 14 residues. The CDR3: CASSLAGSQETQYF. CDR3 bases: TGTGCCAGCAGCTTGGCCGGCAGTCAGGAGACCCAGTACTTC. The entire variable domain, with the rest obtained from reference TRBV5-4 and TRBJ2-5, is as follows: ETGVTQSPTHLIKTRGQQVTLRCSSQSGHNTVSWYQQALGQGPQFIFQYYREEENGRGNFPPRFSGLQFPNYSSELNVNALELDDSALYLCASSLAGSQETQYFGPGTRLLVL.

This rearrangement joins TRBV4-2 to TRBJ2-5, with 8 bases aligning to TRBD2. V gave up 4 bases and J gave up 5 bases; unmatched junction bases: 18. Germline V gene data show CDR1 as LGHNA and CDR2 as YNFKEQ. CDR3 length: 18 amino acids. The CDR3 here is CASSPLLISPPGGETQYF. CDR3 DNA sequence: TGTGCCAGCAGCCCACTACTGATATCTCCACCGGGAGGGGAGACCCAGTACTTC.

This clone was observed a few times. This chain connects TRBV30 to TRBJ1-1; D is ambiguous. This CDR3 has 10 amino acids. Looked up from germline, CDR1 is GTSNPN and CDR2 is SVGIG (reference sequence). V was cut by 3 bases and J by 10 bases, with 9 bases left in between. CDR3 sequence reads: CAWRGLGAFF. CDR3 DNA sequence: TGTGCCTGGAGGGGTTTGGGAGCTTTCTTT.

This rearrangement joins TRBV30 to TRBJ2-7; D unclear. Germline CDR1 reads GTSNPN; CDR2 reads SVGIG (reference sequence). The germline V and J ends were trimmed by 4 bases and 2 bases, with 12 bases remaining between them. The CDR3 is 13 residues long. The CDR3 DNA reads as TGTGCCTGGACCAAAGACTTCGCCTACGAGCAGTACTTC. Amino acids: CAWTKDFAYEQYF.

The J gene is TRBJ1-1, the V gene TRBV4-1; TRBD1 agrees at 7 bases. Germline V gene sequence: CDR1 MGHRA, CDR2 YSYEKL. The CDR3 loop spans 15 amino acids. Unmatched junction bases numbered 3, after V lost 1 base and J lost 1 base. CDR3 bases: TGCGCCAGCAGCCAAGGGGACAGAGCGAACACTGAAGCTTTCTTT. It translates to CASSQGDRANTEAFF.

The V gene is TRBV30, the J gene TRBJ1-2, with a possible D match to TRBD1 (6 bases). The length of the CDR3 is 12 residues. Looked up from germline, CDR1 is GTSNPN and CDR2 is SVGIG (reference sequence). The V end lost 5 bases, the J end lost 8 bases, and 15 bases lay between the germline ends. This CDR3 is CAWAQGIGGYTF. The CDR3 bases are TGTGCCTGGGCACAGGGAATAGGCGGCTACACCTTC.

V gene TRBV28 combines with J gene TRBJ1-2; D perhaps matches TRBD1 (5 bases). The CDR3 is made up of 13 amino acids. Trimming shortened V by 6 bases and J by 4 bases, and 12 bases separated the two germline ends. The germline CDR1 and CDR2 sequences are MDHEN and SYDVKM. In DNA form, the CDR3 reads TGTGCCAGCAGGTCGGGGGTGAGCTATGGCTACACCTTC. Translating it yields CASRSGVSYGYTF.

This clone was seen only a few times. The V call is TRBV29-1, the J call TRBJ1-1; the D gene is possibly TRBD1 (6 bases). V was shortened by 5 bases and J by 0 bases, with 13 bases between the two germline ends. The CDR3 is 14 residues long. CDR1 is SQVTM and CDR2 is ANQGSEA in the germline V gene. The DNA of the CDR3 is TGCAGCGTTCGGACTCAGGGGATGAACACTGAAGCTTTCTTT. Translating it yields CSVRTQGMNTEAFF.